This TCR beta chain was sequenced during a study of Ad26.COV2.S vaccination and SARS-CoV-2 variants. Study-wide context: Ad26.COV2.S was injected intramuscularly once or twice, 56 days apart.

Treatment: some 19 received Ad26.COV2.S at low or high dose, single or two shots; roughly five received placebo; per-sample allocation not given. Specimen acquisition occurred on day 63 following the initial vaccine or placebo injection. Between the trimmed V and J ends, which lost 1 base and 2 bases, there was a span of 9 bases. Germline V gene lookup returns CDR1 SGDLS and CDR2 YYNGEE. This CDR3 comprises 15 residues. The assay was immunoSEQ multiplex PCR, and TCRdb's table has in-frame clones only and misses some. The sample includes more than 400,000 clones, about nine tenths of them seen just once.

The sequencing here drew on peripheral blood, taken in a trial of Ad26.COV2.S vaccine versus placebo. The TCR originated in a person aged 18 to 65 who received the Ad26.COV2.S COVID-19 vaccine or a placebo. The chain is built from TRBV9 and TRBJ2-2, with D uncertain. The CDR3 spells CASSVSGDNTGELFF. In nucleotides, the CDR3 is TGTGCCAGCAGCGTATCGGGCGATAACACCGGGGAGCTGTTTTTT.